Presented here are 11 T cell receptor beta chains from one specimen sequenced in a study of CXCR3-negative and CXCR3-positive naive CD8 T cells. Libraries were UMI-labeled 5' RACE TRB cDNA. TCRdb reprocessed the 5' RACE reads and stores each CDR3 protein as one record, lacking DNA. The sample holds 100,000 or so distinct CDR3 sequences. Sequencing was performed on naive CXCR3- CD8+ T cells from blood. Subset given: CD45RO-CCR7+CD27+CD95- naive CD8+ T cells lacking CXCR3 (TNR3-). These receptor sequences come from a human donor in good health. Some clones in this sample may be carry-over from other donors' samples.

The chain carries TRBV23-1 and TRBJ2-6. TRBV23-1 is sorted into the ORF group, with uncertain function. The CDR3 consists of 18 residues. The CDR3 loop reads CASSQLQPSNSGANVLTF.

V is TRBV18 and J is TRBJ2-5; checking the TCRdb D call of TRBD1 is not possible without DNA. Germline V gene lookup returns CDR1 KGHSH and CDR2 LQKENI. This CDR3 has 14 amino acids. CDR3 residues: CASSPPTGWETQYF.

The rearrangement joins TRBV29-1 to TRBJ1-2. CDR1 and CDR2 (germline): SQVTM, ANQGSEA. The CDR3 has 16 residues. The CDR3: CSVAGTPELTNYGYTF.

The rearrangement joins TRBV13 to TRBJ1-6. This CDR3 region has 12 residues. Germline loops: CDR1 PRHDT, CDR2 FYEKMQ (reference sequence). The CDR3: CASSSTRSPLHF.

This rearrangement joins TRBV27 to TRBJ2-7. The CDR3 length is 14 residues. Germline assignment: CDR1 MNHEY and CDR2 SMNVEV (reference sequence). The CDR3 spells CASSLLDRIYEQYF.

J is TRBJ2-1 and V is TRBV5-6; TCRdb picks TRBD1, but there is no DNA to check that call. The germline V gene encodes CDR1 SGHDT and CDR2 YYEEEE. CDR3 size: 14 residues. The chain's CDR3 is CASRLREGYNEQFF.

V gene TRBV29-1 combines with J gene TRBJ2-3; TCRdb proposes TRBD2, but this gene call is untestable without DNA. The CDR3 has 15 residues. Germline V gene lookup returns CDR1 SQVTM and CDR2 ANQGSEA. The CDR3 here is CSVSSGQRFTDTQYF.

The rearrangement uses TRBV11-2 and TRBJ2-3; the TRBD1 assignment by TCRdb is unverifiable without DNA. The germline gives CDR1 SGHAT, CDR2 FQNNGV. This CDR3 comprises 13 residues. CDR3 residues: CASSLDGGSAQYF.

The CDR3 reads CASSQDWKESYEQYF. This chain links TRBV4-1 with TRBJ2-7. The CDR3 has 15 residues. Germline assignment: CDR1 MGHRA and CDR2 YSYEKL.

The J gene is TRBJ2-3, the V gene TRBV7-6; no DNA is available, so the TRBD2 call from TCRdb remains unchecked. The CDR3 has 17 amino acids. Per the germline V gene, CDR1 is SGHVS and CDR2 is FNYEAQ. CDR3 region: CASSSIPGTSVPDTQYF.

The chain joins TRBV6-1 to TRBJ2-1; the D gene TCRdb calls, TRBD1, cannot be checked with no DNA. There are 15 residues in the CDR3. The germline V gene encodes CDR1 MNHNS and CDR2 SASEGT. CDR3: CASSDPGTPFDEQFF.